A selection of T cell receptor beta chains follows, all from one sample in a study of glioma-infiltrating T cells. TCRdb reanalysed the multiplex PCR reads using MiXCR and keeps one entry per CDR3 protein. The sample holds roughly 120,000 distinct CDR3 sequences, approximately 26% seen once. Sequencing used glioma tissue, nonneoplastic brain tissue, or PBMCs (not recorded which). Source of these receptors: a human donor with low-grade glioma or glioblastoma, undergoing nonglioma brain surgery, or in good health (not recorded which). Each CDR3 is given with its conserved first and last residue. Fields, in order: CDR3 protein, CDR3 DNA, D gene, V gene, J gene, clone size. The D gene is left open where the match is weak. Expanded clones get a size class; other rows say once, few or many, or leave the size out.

CASSLQGAETQYF	TGTGCCAGCAGCCTCCAGGGGGCTGAGACCCAGTACTTC	TRBD1	TRBV13	TRBJ2-5	.
CASSFSPNQPQHF	TGCGCCAGCAGCTTCTCCCCCAATCAGCCCCAGCATTTT	.	TRBV5-1	TRBJ1-5	many
CASGLIPPTETPDPHSYEQYF	TGTGCTAGTGGTTTGATCCCCCCGACGGAGACTCCAGACCCGCACTCCTACGAGCAGTACTTC	.	TRBV12-5	TRBJ2-7	few
CASSIRAYTYNAQFF	TGTGCCAGCAGTATACGCGCGTACACCTACAATGCTCAGTTCTTC	.	TRBV28	TRBJ2-1	many
CASSRRDNSYEQYF	TGTGCCAGCTCCCGGCGGGACAACTCCTACGAGCAGTACTTC	.	TRBV3-1	TRBJ2-7	few
CASTPLGGRSYNEQFF	TGTGCCAGCACCCCCTTGGGTGGAAGGTCCTACAATGAGCAGTTCTTC	.	TRBV28	TRBJ2-1	few
CASSYRTSGTYNEQFF	TGTGCCAGCAGTTACAGGACTAGCGGGACTTACAATGAGCAGTTCTTC	TRBD2	TRBV6-5	TRBJ2-1	many
CASRDGQGSYEQYF	TGTGCCAGCAGGGACGGCCAGGGGTCCTACGAGCAGTACTTC	.	TRBV5-4	TRBJ2-7	many
CASSQGEAGSRNEQYF	TGCGCCAGCAGCCAAGGAGAGGCAGGGTCTCGTAACGAGCAGTACTTC	.	TRBV4-1	TRBJ2-7	few
CASSITGVSSYEQYF	TGTGCCAGCAGTATTACAGGGGTGAGCTCCTACGAGCAGTACTTC	TRBD1	TRBV27	TRBJ2-7	many
CSARAKGHTPNQPQNF	TGCAGTGCTAGGGCAAAAGGACATACCCCAAATCAGCCCCAGAATTTT	.	TRBV20-1	TRBJ1-5	.
CASSYTPTRRSHLHF	TGTGCCAGCAGTTACACGCCAACGCGGCGTTCACACCTTCACTTT	.	TRBV6-6	TRBJ1-6	.
CASSLTTEDIQYF	TGTGCCAGCAGCTTGACTACTGAGGACATTCAGTACTTC	.	TRBV5-4	TRBJ2-4	.
CSVEGGRQSYEQYF	TGCAGCGTTGAAGGGGGGCGGCAGTCCTACGAGCAGTACTTC	.	TRBV29-1	TRBJ2-7	few
CASSLWSLLDNEQFF	TGTGCCAGCAGTTTATGGAGCTTGCTTGACAATGAGCAGTTCTTC	.	TRBV27	TRBJ2-1	many
CASNPTGTVSTDTQYF	TGTGCCAGCAACCCCACCGGGACTGTCAGCACAGATACGCAGTATTTT	.	TRBV27	TRBJ2-3	many
CASSERTSYEQYF	TGTGCCAGCAGCGAGCGGACTAGCTACGAGCAGTACTTC	TRBD2	TRBV7-2	TRBJ2-7	many
CSAMVAGGPKTQYF	TGCAGCGCTATGGTGGCAGGGGGTCCAAAGACCCAGTACTTC	TRBD1	TRBV29-1	TRBJ2-5	many
CASSPLKKLFF	TGTGCCAGCAGCCCCCTCAAAAAACTATTTTTT	.	TRBV6-2/TRBV6-3	TRBJ1-4	.
CASSLGSAWVEQYF	TGTGCCAGCTCACTAGGATCGGCGTGGGTCGAGCAGTACTTC	.	TRBV18	TRBJ2-7	.
CATSDLSGGTDTQYF	TGTGCCACCAGTGATTTGAGCGGGGGCACAGATACGCAGTATTTT	TRBD2	TRBV24-1	TRBJ2-3	many
CASSFRRNMNTEAFF	TGTGCCAGCAGTTTCCGCAGGAACATGAACACTGAAGCTTTCTTT	.	TRBV27	TRBJ1-1	many
CASGLFATGNTEAFF	TGTGCCAGCGGCTTATTCGCGACGGGCAACACTGAAGCTTTCTTT	.	TRBV7-9	TRBJ1-1	.
CASSDTFSNQPQHF	TGTGCCAGCAGTGACACCTTTAGCAATCAGCCCCAGCATTTT	.	TRBV2	TRBJ1-5	few
CASLHPGDGSLGEQFF	TGTGCCAGCCTCCATCCGGGGGATGGTAGTCTGGGTGAGCAGTTCTTC	.	TRBV6-2/TRBV6-3	TRBJ2-1	many
CASSLVRTGLEQYF	TGCGCCAGCAGCTTGGTCCGGACAGGGTTAGAGCAGTACTTC	TRBD1	TRBV5-1	TRBJ2-7	few
CARTSGRTHEQYF	TGTGCCAGGACTAGCGGGAGAACCCACGAGCAGTACTTC	TRBD2	TRBV2	TRBJ2-7	.
CASSWTGGQFNEQFF	TGTGCCAGCAGTTGGACAGGGGGCCAGTTTAATGAGCAGTTCTTC	TRBD1	TRBV6-2/TRBV6-3	TRBJ2-1	.
CASSLDPGNQPQHF	TGTGCCAGTAGTCTGGACCCAGGGAATCAGCCCCAGCATTTT	.	TRBV19	TRBJ1-5	many
CASSRVQNNQPQHF	TGTGCCAGCTCCAGGGTACAAAACAATCAGCCCCAGCATTTT	.	TRBV2	TRBJ1-5	many
CASRFGQNTEAFF	TGTGCCAGCAGATTCGGACAGAACACTGAAGCTTTCTTT	.	TRBV6-4	TRBJ1-1	many
CASSITRGSNQPQHF	TGTGCCAGTAGTATAACCCGCGGCAGCAATCAGCCCCAGCATTTT	.	TRBV19	TRBJ1-5	many
CASSSDWGGRNYAEQFF	TGTGCCAGCAGCTCAGACTGGGGGGGCCGGAACTATGCTGAGCAGTTCTTC	.	TRBV7-4	TRBJ2-1	.